The 12 T cell receptor beta chains below were found in one sample sequenced in a study of blood T cell repertoires in COVID-19. Repertoires were generated with immunoSEQ multiplex PCR, while TCRdb's copy carries only in-frame clones and drops some. The table lists roughly 200,000 clones, over 80% of them singletons. Sequencing was done on a sample of peripheral blood. These receptors were taken from a woman between 35 and 50 years old with COVID-19, enrolled during active disease.

The chain couples TRBV5-5 to TRBJ2-1, with 8 bases identical to TRBD1. J gave up 7 bases and V 6 bases, and 3 bases lay outside the gene matches. The CDR3 runs 12 residues. Germline CDR1 SGHKS, CDR2 YYEKEE (reference sequence). CDR3 DNA: TGTGCCAGCAACTGGGACAGGAATGAGCAGTTCTTC. This encodes CASNWDRNEQFF.

This clone was picked up a small number of times. The chain employs TRBV19 and TRBJ1-2, with 8 bases fitting TRBD1. The CDR3 spans 13 residues. Germline V CDR1 and CDR2: LNHDA, SQIVND (reference sequence). The V segment lost 8 bases and the J segment 8 bases; nucleotides outside the gene matches: 10. The CDR3 nucleotides are TGTGCCAGTCCTAACCCAGGGGGCCGGGGCTACACCTTC. The encoded protein is CASPNPGGRGYTF.

The J gene is TRBJ2-7, the V gene TRBV9, with D possibly matching TRBD1 (6 bases). This CDR3 has 13 residues. From germline, CDR1 is SGDLS and CDR2 YYNGEE. The germline V and J ends were trimmed by 4 bases and 3 bases, with 11 bases remaining between them. For the CDR3, the DNA is TGTGCCAGCAGCCCCGGGACACACTACGAGCAGTACTTC. Amino acids: CASSPGTHYEQYF.

The V call is TRBV3-1 (or the pseudogene TRBV3-2), the J call TRBJ2-7; 10 nucleotides align to TRBD2. Germline trimming cut 3 bases from V and 3 bases from J; bases unmatched to any gene: 8. CDR3 length equals 16 residues. Germline-derived CDR1 and CDR2 are LGHDT and YNNKEL (reference sequence). CDR3 in DNA: TGTGCCAGCAGCCACAGGTCTAGCGGGGGAGGCTACGAGCAGTACTTC. This gives the protein CASSHRSSGGGYEQYF.

CDR3 coding DNA: TGTGCCAGCAGCTCACGGGGTGGTGAGCAGTTCTTC. Protein: CASSSRGGEQFF. J is TRBJ2-1 and V is TRBV7-9; D perhaps matches TRBD2 (5 bases). The length of the CDR3 is 12 residues. Germline CDR1 and CDR2: SEHNR and FQNEAQ (reference sequence). The V gene lost 4 bases and the J gene lost 9 bases, with 10 bases spanning the gap.

This clone has just a few counts. The chain has TRBV7-6 and TRBJ1-1; 8 bases match TRBD1. CDR1 SGHVS and CDR2 FNYEAQ come from the germline V gene. CDR3 length equals 16 residues. Germline trimming cut 2 bases from V and 4 bases from J; bases unmatched to any gene: 9. CDR3 residues: CASSLPRQGNGTEAFF. The DNA of the CDR3 is TGTGCCAGCAGCTTACCCCGACAGGGGAACGGCACTGAAGCTTTCTTT.

CDR3 sequence reads: CASSFAGLDAGELFF. The CDR3 DNA reads TGTGCCAGCAGCTTCGCGGGACTAGATGCCGGGGAGCTGTTTTTT. The rearrangement uses TRBV5-5 and TRBJ2-2, with 8 bases aligning to TRBD2. Germline trimming cut 2 bases from V and 6 bases from J; bases unmatched to any gene: 6. CDR1 and CDR2 (germline): SGHKS, YYEKEE (reference sequence). The CDR3 loop spans 15 amino acids. Based on the CDR3 plus reference TRBV5-5 and TRBJ2-2, the full variable domain is DAGVTQSPTHLIKTRGQQVTLRCSPISGHKSVSWYQQVLGQGPQFIFQYYEKEERGRGNFPDRFSARQFPNYSSELNVNALLLGDSALYLCASSFAGLDAGELFFGEGSRLTVL.

The chain joins TRBV3-1 (or the pseudogene TRBV3-2) to TRBJ1-3; 7 positions agree with TRBD1. This CDR3 is built from 13 residues. Germline assignment: CDR1 LGHDT and CDR2 YNNKEL (reference sequence). Trimming at V came to 5 bases and at J to 2 bases, leaving 0 bases not matched to a gene. The DNA of the CDR3 is TGTGCCAGCAGCACAGGGGCTGGAAACACCATATATTTT. Its translation: CASSTGAGNTIYF.

This chain joins TRBV11-2 and TRBJ2-3, with 7 bases aligning to TRBD2. CDR3 length: 14 residues. With V trimmed by 2 bases and J by 6 bases, 5 bases remained unmatched. Germline CDR1 is SGHAT and CDR2 is FQNNGV. The CDR3 loop is CASSLIAGIDTQYF. CDR3 nucleotide sequence: TGTGCCAGCAGCTTAATAGCGGGTATCGATACGCAGTATTTT.

The chain joins TRBV5-1 to TRBJ1-1, with no clear D. The CDR3 runs 14 residues. Trimming removed 5 bases at V and 3 bases at J, with 14 bases between. Germline V lookup: CDR1 SGHRS, CDR2 YFSETQ. The CDR3 reads CASRAGQVDTEAFF. The DNA of the CDR3 is TGCGCCAGCAGAGCCGGTCAGGTGGACACTGAAGCTTTCTTT.

V gene TRBV4-1 combines with J gene TRBJ1-1; weak D call: TRBD1 (5 bases). The CDR3 contains 17 residues. Germline V gene sequence: CDR1 MGHRA, CDR2 YSYEKL. The ends were cut back, 1 base at V and 2 bases at J, with 17 bases in the middle. CDR3 bases: TGCGCCAGCAGCCAAGGGGGGGGTGTAGGGATTAACACTGAAGCTTTCTTT. This codes for CASSQGGGVGINTEAFF.

The rearrangement uses TRBV19 and TRBJ1-5, with D unclear. The germline V gene has CDR1 LNHDA and CDR2 SQIVND (reference sequence). The CDR3 is made up of 15 amino acids. Trimming took 5 bases from V and 0 from J, leaving 11 bases between them. Here the CDR3 reads CASSFYADSNQPQHF. The CDR3 nucleotides are TGTGCCAGTAGTTTTTACGCAGATAGCAATCAGCCCCAGCATTTT.